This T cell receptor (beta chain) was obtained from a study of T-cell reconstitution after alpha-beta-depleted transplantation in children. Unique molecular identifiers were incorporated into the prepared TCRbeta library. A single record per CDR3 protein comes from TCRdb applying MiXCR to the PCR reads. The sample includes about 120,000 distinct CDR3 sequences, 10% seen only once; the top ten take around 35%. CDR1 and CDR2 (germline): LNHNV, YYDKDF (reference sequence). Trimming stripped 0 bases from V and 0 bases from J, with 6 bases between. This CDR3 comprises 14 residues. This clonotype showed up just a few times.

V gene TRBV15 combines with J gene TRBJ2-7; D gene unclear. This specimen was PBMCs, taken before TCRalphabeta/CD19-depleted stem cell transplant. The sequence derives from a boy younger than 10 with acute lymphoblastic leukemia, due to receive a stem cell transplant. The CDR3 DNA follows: TGTGCCACCAGCAGAGACAGGAGCTCCTACGAGCAGTACTTC. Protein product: CATSRDRSSYEQYF.